One sample yielded the 22 T cell receptor beta chains listed below, sequenced in a study of cytomegalovirus exposure and HLA in healthy donors. PCR used 60 Vbeta primers and 13 Jbeta primers. TCRdb keeps only in-frame clones here, not all; method: immunoSEQ multiplex PCR. The repertoire includes about 130,000 clones, about four fifths of them detected once, and approximately 4% sits in the top ten. Material: PBMCs. The receptors shown here come from a woman aged 40 to 55 in good health and CMV-seronegative.

A word on this clone: At one end, the junction sequence differs from germline, possibly due to a read error. The chain couples TRBV7-7 to TRBJ2-1, with a tentative D call TRBD2 (5 bases). This CDR3 spans 15 amino acids. The V gene's germline CDR1 is SSHAT and CDR2 FNYEAQ (reference sequence). The CDR3 sequence is CASSLDGNSRNEQFF. The DNA of the CDR3 is TGTGCTAGCAGCTTAGACGGGAACTCACGGAATGAGCAGTTCTTC.

The rearrangement links TRBV10-3 to TRBJ2-1, with 9 positions matching TRBD2. Per germline, CDR1 ENHRY and CDR2 SYGVKD. The trim removed 4 bases at V and 7 bases at J, leaving 5 bases unmatched. This CDR3 has 14 amino acids. CDR3 loop: CAISGKREENEQFF. For the CDR3, the DNA is TGTGCCATCAGTGGGAAGCGGGAGGAAAATGAGCAGTTCTTC.

This clone is a singleton in its sample. The V gene is TRBV7-9, the J gene TRBJ1-2; 7 bases agree with TRBD1. The CDR3 loop spans 17 amino acids. CDR1 is SEHNR and CDR2 is FQNEAQ in the germline V gene (reference sequence). V lost 11 bases, J lost 6 bases, and 24 bases stayed unmatched. The CDR3 protein is CAWSPLGQRLVTNGYTF. The CDR3 DNA follows: TGTGCCTGGAGTCCTCTGGGACAGCGTCTCGTTACCAATGGCTACACCTTC.

In this sample, this clone turned up once. The chain is built from TRBV15 and TRBJ2-7; D is unclear. Trimming shortened V by 0 bases and J by 4 bases, and 10 bases separated the two germline ends. The CDR3 contains 14 residues. Germline CDR1 LNHNV, CDR2 YYDKDF (reference sequence). The CDR3 is CATSRDPLEYEQYF. As DNA, the CDR3 is TGTGCCACCAGCAGAGACCCCTTAGAGTACGAGCAGTACTTC.

The genes are TRBV2 and TRBJ2-5; 7 nucleotides line up with TRBD1. CDR3 size: 12 residues. The trim removed 6 bases at V and 9 bases at J, leaving 7 bases unmatched. Germline V gene lookup returns CDR1 SNHLY and CDR2 FYNNEI. The CDR3: CASRGDSSPQYF. CDR3 in DNA: TGTGCCAGCAGGGGGGACAGCTCACCCCAGTACTTC. The full variable domain, rest sourced from reference TRBV2 and TRBJ2-5, is EPEVTQTPSHQVTQMGQEVILRCVPISNHLYFYWYRQILGQKVEFLVSFYNNEISEKSEIFDDQFSVERPDGSNFTLKIRSTKLEDSAMYFCASRGDSSPQYFGPGTRLLVL.

This chain joins TRBV5-1 and TRBJ1-6; possible D gene TRBD1, 5 bases. This CDR3 spans 14 amino acids. Germline values: CDR1 SGHRS, CDR2 YFSETQ. Between the trimmed V and J ends, which lost 4 bases and 12 bases, there was a span of 17 bases. The CDR3 here is CASSAGPGSEPLHF. CDR3 DNA: TGCGCCAGCAGCGCGGGACCGGGCAGTGAACCCCTCCACTTT. Variable domain in full (rest from reference TRBV5-1 and TRBJ1-6): KAGVTQTPRYLIKTRGQQVTLSCSPISGHRSVSWYQQTPGQGLQFLFEYFSETQRNKGNFPGRFSGRQFSNSRSEMNVSTLELGDSALYLCASSAGPGSEPLHFGNGTRLTVT.

This sequence joins TRBV4-2 and TRBJ1-1, with a tentative D call TRBD1 (6 bases). V dropped 0 bases and J dropped 2 bases, with 10 bases sitting between them. CDR1 and CDR2 from the germline V gene are LGHNA and YNFKEQ. This CDR3 region has 15 residues. In DNA, the CDR3 is TGTGCCAGCAGCCAAGATGCGGACAGAAACACTGAAGCTTTCTTT. Its protein is CASSQDADRNTEAFF.

This clone has a single count. The chain uses TRBV10-3 and TRBJ2-7, with 9 bases matching TRBD1. Unmatched junction bases numbered 5, after V lost 5 bases and J lost 6 bases. CDR3 length equals 13 residues. Looked up from germline, CDR1 is ENHRY and CDR2 is SYGVKD. The CDR3 nucleotides are TGTGCCATCAGTCCGGGACAGGGCAGCGAGCAGTACTTC. Its translation is CAISPGQGSEQYF.

The chain recombines TRBV4-3 with TRBJ2-5; 8 nucleotides line up with TRBD2. Germline CDR1 reads LGHNA; CDR2 reads YSLEER. This CDR3 comprises 14 residues. J gave up 5 bases and V 4 bases, and 6 bases lay outside the gene matches. CDR3 nucleotides: TGCGCCAGCAGCCGGGGACTAGTAGGTGAGACCCAGTACTTC. This encodes CASSRGLVGETQYF.

The CDR3, as DNA: TGTGCCAGCAGCGTGGCCCCTTACAAGAACACTGAAGCTTTCTTT. Residues: CASSVAPYKNTEAFF. This rearrangement joins TRBV9 to TRBJ1-1; D not certain. The CDR3 totals 15 residues. Trimming cost V 2 bases and J 1 base, with 12 bases left between them. The germline CDR1 and CDR2 sequences are SGDLS and YYNGEE. The full variable domain, rest sourced from reference TRBV9 and TRBJ1-1, is DSGVTQTPKHLITATGQRVTLRCSPRSGDLSVYWYQQSLDQGLQFLIQYYNGEERAKGNILERFSAQQFPDLHSELNLSSLELGDSALYFCASSVAPYKNTEAFFGQGTRLTVV.

This sequence joins TRBV4-3 and TRBJ2-6, with 7 bases identical to TRBD1. Per germline, CDR1 LGHNA and CDR2 YSLEER. Trimming at V came to 4 bases and at J to 0 bases, leaving 9 bases not matched to a gene. The CDR3 length is 18 residues. This CDR3 is CASSRQGTVGSGANVLTF. The DNA of the CDR3 is TGCGCCAGCAGCCGCCAAGGGACAGTAGGCTCTGGGGCCAACGTCCTGACTTTC.

A few counts support this clone. The chain joins TRBV27 to TRBJ1-6, with 9 bases that match TRBD1. J was trimmed by 7 bases and V by 3 bases; bases with no gene match: 1. CDR1 and CDR2 (germline): MNHEY, SMNVEV (reference sequence). The CDR3 length is 14 residues. Written as DNA, the CDR3 is TGTGCCAGCAGTTTCGGGACAGGGAATTCACCCCTCCACTTT. Its protein is CASSFGTGNSPLHF.

CDR3 coding DNA: TGTGCCAGTAGTATCGGCCTAGCGGGAGGGTGGGTCCAAGAGACCCAGTACTTC. Protein: CASSIGLAGGWVQETQYF. This chain uses TRBV19 with TRBJ2-5, with 12 bases fitting TRBD2. This CDR3 contains 18 residues. Losses at the gene ends were 3 bases for V and 1 base for J; bases not matched to a gene: 9. The V gene's germline CDR1 is LNHDA and CDR2 SQIVND (reference sequence).

This clone occurred once. The chain joins TRBV5-1 to TRBJ2-3; 11 bases line up with TRBD2. The length of the CDR3 is 21 residues. With V trimmed by 3 bases and J by 12 bases, 30 bases remained unmatched. CDR1 is SGHRS and CDR2 is YFSETQ in the germline V gene. CDR3 DNA: TGCGCCAGCAGCTCGGGACAGGAAGGGTCCCTTAGCGGGGGGGCCTTGAGAACACAGTATTTT. Translated: CASSSGQEGSLSGGALRTQYF.

This sequence joins TRBV10-3 and TRBJ1-2; D not resolved. Trimming removed 0 bases from V and 5 bases from J, with 13 bases in between. This CDR3 has 15 residues. Germline values: CDR1 ENHRY, CDR2 SYGVKD. The CDR3 DNA reads as TGTGCCATCAGTGAGTCACCAGGACTCACTTATGGCTACACCTTC. This sequence encodes CAISESPGLTYGYTF.

V is TRBV2 and J is TRBJ1-5, with unresolved D. Trimming stripped 6 bases from V and 7 bases from J, with 13 bases between. CDR1 is SNHLY and CDR2 is FYNNEI in the germline V gene. The CDR3 is 13 amino acids. The CDR3 region has the DNA TGTGCCAGCAGCCAGGAACCGGGGCAGCCCCAGCATTTT. Translation gives CASSQEPGQPQHF.

J is TRBJ2-3 and V is TRBV2; TRBD1 agrees at 9 bases. V lost 6 bases to trimming and J lost 5 bases; unmatched junction nucleotides: 6. Germline-derived CDR1 and CDR2 are SNHLY and FYNNEI. This CDR3 spans 14 amino acids. In DNA, the CDR3 is TGTGCCAGCAGGAAAACAGGGGGCGTAGATACGCAGTATTTT. Its protein is CASRKTGGVDTQYF.

This CDR3 is CASSSSGNTGELFF. The CDR3, as DNA: TGTGCCAGCAGCTCGAGCGGGAACACCGGGGAGCTGTTTTTT. The V and J genes are TRBV7-3 and TRBJ2-2; D possibly corresponds to TRBD2 (5 bases). The length of the CDR3 is 14 residues. Germline V CDR1 and CDR2: SGHTA, FQGTGA. Trimming removed 4 bases at V and 1 base at J, with 7 bases between.

The rearrangement links TRBV7-2 to TRBJ2-1; 8 bases map to TRBD2. Trimming at V came to 4 bases and at J to 3 bases, leaving 2 bases not matched to a gene. The CDR3 length is 14 residues. Germline CDR1 SGHTA, CDR2 FQGNSA. CDR3 DNA: TGTGCCAGCAGCTCCGGGACTAGCTACAATGAGCAGTTCTTC. Protein product: CASSSGTSYNEQFF.

The chain links TRBV29-1 to TRBJ2-3; D is possibly TRBD1 (6 bases). V was pared by 8 bases and J by 4 bases, with 19 bases between. Germline V gene sequence: CDR1 SQVTM, CDR2 ANQGSEA. The CDR3 has 14 amino acids. CDR3 sequence (DNA): TGCAGCCTCCGAACCGACAGGAGACCAGATACGCAGTATTTT. Translated, it gives CSLRTDRRPDTQYF.

This clone has a single count. The rearrangement uses TRBV5-1 and TRBJ1-1; no clear D gene. With 0 bases removed from V and 1 base from J, the gap between germline ends came to 7 bases. Per the germline V gene, CDR1 is SGHRS and CDR2 is YFSETQ. The CDR3 runs to 14 residues. The CDR3 loop reads CASSLGSGNTEAFF. The CDR3 DNA is TGCGCCAGCAGCTTGGGGTCGGGGAACACTGAAGCTTTCTTT.

The chain uses TRBV7-9 and TRBJ2-5; D is perhaps TRBD1 (6 bases). From germline, CDR1 is SEHNR and CDR2 FQNEAQ (reference sequence). The length of the CDR3 is 14 residues. V lost 5 bases to trimming and J lost 1 base, with 11 bases between them. The CDR3 nucleotides are TGTGCCAGCAGCCCTACAGGGTTCCAAGAGACCCAGTACTTC. Its translation is CASSPTGFQETQYF.